A selection of T cell receptor beta chains follows, all from one sample in a study of HIV-infected patients and healthy controls. TCRdb analysed the 5' RACE reads with MiXCR anew, one entry per CDR3 protein. The profile covers 4,500 to 6,000 distinct CDR3 sequences, with about 10% appearing a single time and approximately 25% taken by the ten largest. The source material was blood, sampled during antiretroviral therapy. The receptors shown here come from an adult with HIV infection. Each CDR3 is given with its conserved first and last residue. Fields, in order: clone size, V gene, J gene, D gene, CDR3 protein, CDR3 DNA. The D gene is left open where the match is weak. The size of a clone is reported for some rows only, either as once, few or many, or as a class for expanded clones.

medium-sized	TRBV7-8	TRBJ2-7	.	CASSNPHLSDISSEQYF	TGTGCCAGCAGCAACCCCCACCTCTCGGACATCTCGTCCGAGCAGTACTTC
many	TRBV4-3	TRBJ1-1	.	CASSQGPVTEAFF	TGCGCCAGCAGCCAAGGGCCAGTCACTGAAGCTTTCTTT
many	TRBV12-3/TRBV12-4	TRBJ2-5	.	CASRGSGSQGGETQYF	TGTGCCAGCAGGGGTAGTGGGTCTCAGGGGGGGGAGACCCAGTACTTC
.	TRBV29-1	TRBJ2-1	TRBD1	CSVTGTDYNEQFF	TGCAGCGTCACCGGGACAGACTACAATGAGCAGTTCTTC
few	TRBV12-3/TRBV12-4	TRBJ1-1	TRBD1	CASSLGPGGEAFF	TGTGCCAGCAGTTTAGGGCCAGGGGGTGAAGCTTTCTTT
.	TRBV3-1	TRBJ2-7	TRBD1	CASSQGGQDLYEQYF	TGTGCCAGCAGCCAAGGTGGACAGGACCTGTACGAGCAGTACTTC
medium-sized	TRBV6-2/TRBV6-3	TRBJ1-5	.	CASSSSDGYSNQPQHF	TGTGCCAGCAGTTCGTCCGATGGCTATAGCAATCAGCCCCAGCATTTT
medium-sized	TRBV5-1	TRBJ2-3	.	CASSLQGLGDTQYF	TGCGCCAGCAGCTTGCAGGGGTTAGGAGATACGCAGTATTTT
.	TRBV6-2/TRBV6-3	TRBJ1-6	.	CASTGFDNSPLHF	TGTGCCAGCACCGGTTTCGATAATTCACCCCTCCACTTT
few	TRBV10-3	TRBJ2-7	TRBD1	CAISGQGSYEQYF	TGTGCCATCAGTGGACAGGGTTCCTACGAGCAGTACTTC
many	TRBV20-1	TRBJ2-1	TRBD2	CSARELALDNEQFF	TGCAGTGCTAGAGAACTAGCGCTTGACAATGAGCAGTTCTTC
many	TRBV4-1	TRBJ2-2	TRBD2	CASSPGLAGAGELFF	TGCGCCAGCAGCCCGGGCCTAGCGGGAGCCGGGGAGCTGTTTTTT
medium-sized	TRBV25-1	TRBJ1-6	TRBD1	CASSPRGTGFSPLHF	TGTGCCAGCAGTCCCCGTGGGACAGGGTTCTCACCCCTCCACTTT
few	TRBV19	TRBJ1-5	.	CASSRGSNQPQHF	TGTGCCAGTAGTAGGGGTAGCAATCAGCCCCAGCATTTT
medium-sized	TRBV28	TRBJ2-3	TRBD2	CASSLQGTSGSSAQYF	TGTGCCAGCAGTTTACAAGGGACTAGCGGGAGTTCGGCGCAGTATTTT
medium-sized	TRBV29-1	TRBJ1-1	.	CSVARETAFF	TGCAGCGTTGCGCGGGAGACGGCTTTCTTT
many	TRBV19	TRBJ1-5	.	CASSSGSYSNQPQHF	TGTGCCAGTAGTTCGGGGTCCTATAGCAATCAGCCCCAGCATTTT
.	TRBV5-5	TRBJ1-5	.	CASSPTEGNQPQHF	TGTGCCAGCAGCCCGACAGAAGGCAATCAGCCCCAGCATTTT
medium-sized	TRBV11-2	TRBJ1-4	.	CASSLTGRRTTNEKLFF	TGTGCCAGCAGCTTAACAGGTCGACGCACAACTAATGAAAAACTGTTTTTT
many	TRBV5-6	TRBJ1-1	.	CASSPPMGGGNTEAFF	TGTGCCAGCAGCCCCCCAATGGGGGGCGGCAACACTGAAGCTTTCTTT
medium-sized	TRBV6-5	TRBJ2-1	TRBD2	CASSTMGLAYEQFF	TGTGCCAGCAGTACCATGGGACTAGCCTATGAGCAGTTCTTC
many	TRBV7-8	TRBJ2-7	TRBD1	CASSFGDRYYEQYF	TGTGCCAGCAGCTTCGGGGACAGGTACTACGAGCAGTACTTC
many	TRBV6-6	TRBJ2-3	.	CASSYAPRPSSTDTQYF	TGTGCCAGCAGTTACGCCCCACGGCCGAGTTCAACAGATACGCAGTATTTT
many	TRBV4-2	TRBJ1-4	.	CASSQDSEKGRREKLFF	TGTGCCAGCAGCCAAGATAGTGAAAAGGGGCGCAGGGAAAAACTGTTTTTT
medium-sized	TRBV7-2	TRBJ2-7	TRBD1	CASSHYDRGEQYF	TGTGCCAGCAGCCACTACGACAGGGGTGAGCAGTACTTC
many	TRBV6-2/TRBV6-3	TRBJ1-5	.	CASRPGAGPQHF	TGTGCCAGCCGGCCAGGGGCTGGGCCCCAGCATTTT
.	TRBV20-1	TRBJ1-1	.	CSASQNTEAFF	TGCAGTGCTAGCCAGAACACTGAAGCTTTCTTT
many	TRBV7-3	TRBJ2-7	TRBD2	CASSPSGSSTHEQYF	TGTGCCAGCAGCCCTAGCGGGAGTTCCACCCACGAGCAGTACTTC
medium-sized	TRBV27	TRBJ1-5	.	CASSLLGINQPQHF	TGTGCCAGCAGTTTGTTGGGAATCAATCAGCCCCAGCATTTT
medium-sized	TRBV5-1	TRBJ1-1	.	CASSAGPMNTEAFF	TGCGCCAGCAGCGCGGGACCTATGAACACTGAAGCTTTCTTT
medium-sized	TRBV5-8	TRBJ1-1	TRBD1	CASSGRVTGKAFF	TGTGCCAGCAGCGGGCGGGTGACAGGGAAAGCTTTCTTT
few	TRBV7-2	TRBJ2-3	.	CASSYSKSTDTQYF	TGTGCCAGCAGCTACTCTAAAAGCACAGATACGCAGTATTTT
.	TRBV5-5	TRBJ2-2	TRBD1	CASSFRTGAGELFF	TGTGCCAGCAGCTTCCGGACAGGGGCCGGGGAGCTGTTTTTT
few	TRBV18	TRBJ2-1	.	CASSPPTVNEQFF	TGTGCCAGCTCACCCCCTACAGTGAATGAGCAGTTCTTC
few	TRBV5-1	TRBJ1-5	.	CASSVDGSSNQPQHF	TGCGCCAGCAGCGTGGACGGATCTAGCAATCAGCCCCAGCATTTT
many	TRBV30	TRBJ2-3	TRBD2	CAWEYSSGADTQYF	TGTGCCTGGGAGTATTCTAGCGGAGCAGATACGCAGTATTTT
medium-sized	TRBV11-1	TRBJ2-3	.	CASSQIPGQSTDTQYF	TGTGCCAGCAGCCAAATCCCGGGACAAAGCACAGATACGCAGTATTTT
.	TRBV20-1	TRBJ2-7	TRBD1	CSAPDRVEEQYF	TGCAGTGCTCCGGACAGGGTGGAAGAGCAGTACTTC
.	TRBV2	TRBJ2-2	TRBD1	CASSERQGVPGELFF	TGTGCCAGCAGTGAGAGGCAGGGGGTACCCGGGGAGCTGTTTTTT
many	TRBV4-1	TRBJ2-3	TRBD2	CASSQGVPAGAPDTQYF	TGCGCCAGCAGCCAAGGAGTGCCAGCGGGAGCCCCAGATACGCAGTATTTT
.	TRBV4-1	TRBJ2-7	TRBD1	CASSLATGGDNEQYF	TGCGCCAGCAGCCTCGCGACAGGGGGGGATAACGAGCAGTACTTC
medium-sized	TRBV9	TRBJ1-6	.	CASSTTGNSPLHF	TGTGCCAGCAGCACGACTGGCAATTCACCCCTCCACTTT
.	TRBV5-1	TRBJ1-5	.	CASSLVPDNQPQHF	TGCGCCAGCAGCTTGGTGCCAGATAATCAGCCCCAGCATTTT
.	TRBV6-2/TRBV6-3	TRBJ2-7	TRBD2	CASIEREGYYEQYF	TGTGCCAGCATTGAGCGGGAGGGCTACTACGAGCAGTACTTC
once	TRBV10-2	TRBJ2-1	.	CASIEGWSYNEQFF	TGCGCCAGCATAGAGGGGTGGTCCTACAATGAGCAGTTCTTC
medium-sized	TRBV20-1	TRBJ2-7	.	CSAKGAYEQYF	TGCAGTGCTAAGGGAGCCTACGAGCAGTACTTC
medium-sized	TRBV7-6	TRBJ2-1	TRBD2	CASSVSGRGYNEQFF	TGTGCCAGCAGCGTTAGCGGGAGAGGGTACAATGAGCAGTTCTTC
medium-sized	TRBV7-6	TRBJ1-1	TRBD1	CASSSGQGAVTEAFF	TGTGCCAGCAGCTCCGGCCAGGGGGCGGTGACTGAAGCTTTCTTT
hyperexpanded	TRBV7-8	TRBJ2-7	TRBD2	CASSLVAGGPDEQYF	TGTGCCAGCAGCTTAGTAGCGGGGGGGCCGGACGAGCAGTACTTC
many	TRBV2	TRBJ2-1	TRBD2	CALKGGTSGHNEQFF	TGTGCCCTGAAGGGGGGGACTAGCGGACACAATGAGCAGTTCTTC
large	TRBV7-8	TRBJ2-1	.	CASSLVGRVDEQFF	TGTGCCAGCAGCTTAGTTGGCAGGGTGGATGAGCAGTTCTTC
medium-sized	TRBV3-1	TRBJ2-1	TRBD2	CASSQDGLLAGAYNEQFF	TGTGCCAGCAGCCAAGATGGGCTTTTAGCGGGGGCCTACAATGAGCAGTTCTTC